What follows describes a single T cell receptor beta chain. Which antigen it targets is not known. Base quality data are lacking; no much larger clone is found one base away. CDR1 SGHTA and CDR2 FQGNSA are derived from the germline V gene. Inclusive of the bounding cysteine and phenylalanine, the CDR3 is 14 residues long. Kept here is only the CDR3 DNA, which spans 42 bases and is read in frame from base 1. Relative to germline, V is 5 bases shorter and J is 2 bases shorter, with 12 bases between their ends. One collaborating source in Seattle enrolled patients while the patients were actively infected and followed the patients over time throughout the course of disease. Each collaborating institution followed its own protocols to collect whole blood in K2EDTA tubes. Collaborator samples were shipped for TCRbeta analysis as frozen whole blood, isolated PBMCs, or DNA extracted from either sample type.

The immunoSEQ Assay, a bias-controlled multiplex PCR, was used to amplify TCRbeta CDR3 regions from genomic DNA. The original methods were these. Nucleated cell counts per sample were estimated from amplification of reference gene primers within the assay. Sequence reads were collapsed and filtered to measure the absolute abundance of every unique TCRbeta CDR3 rearrangement. Productive Simpson clonality was computed per sample as the square root of Simpson's diversity index over productive rearrangements. In TCRdb, the immuneACCESS table is reduced to in-frame sequences with V and J assigned. These tables do not hold every clone; where another copy was compared, an unresolved V gene accounts for under half, and the others remain unexplained. The DNA was the basis for D and trimming; V, J and clone size are from that table. The sample table shows about 160,000 clones, and roughly 81% are seen once. 5% to 6% of the sample lies in the top ten.

The data stem from a study of blood T cell repertoires in COVID-19 (dated by TCRdb to about 2020). About the full investigation: The collaborator samples originated in the United States, Italy and Spain and spanned the acute and convalescent phases of COVID-19. The material from the prospective study consisted of cDNA or gDNA derived from T cells, B-cell-depleted T cells, or PBMCs. Subjects who had been exposed to COVID-19, were actively infected with it, or had recovered from it provided the deeply sampled blood TCRbeta repertoires that made up the dataset. The repertoires were released in a freely available public database meant as a resource for research on the immune response to SARS-CoV-2. Samples were obtained from the ongoing ImmuneRACE study (first 160 participants) and from some 1,200 subjects provided by 6 global collaborators. The sample metadata nearly always contained a de-identified subject ID, COVID-19 status, age in years and sex. Where available, HLA class I and class II types were obtained from metadata supplied by the sample provider rather than from assay-based typing. What the work shows at the level of the full study, not this receptor alone: The quantity of clinical and demographic metadata differed by source and by participant and was supplied without curation.

Sequences were obtained from peripheral blood. The source is a woman between 50 and 59 years old with COVID-19, enrolled during active disease. In this chain, TRBV7-2 is recombined with TRBJ1-1; the D gene is perhaps TRBD1, from 6 matching bases. The nucleotides are TGTGCCAGCAGCAGGAGGGGGGGCAACACTGAAGCTTTCTTT. It is translated as CASSRRGGNTEAFF.